Described below is a single TCR beta chain sequence and its context. This entry belongs to a study of radiation and T cells in renal cell carcinoma. V dropped 2 bases and J dropped 7; count of bases not matched to a gene: 6. CDR1 and CDR2 (germline): SGHTS, YDEGEE. The CDR3 runs 15 residues. Time point meaning: blood 2 weeks post-SBRT. Specified treatment: 15 Gy SBRT to primary tumor, nephrectomy 4 weeks later. Here immunoSEQ multiplex PCR was the method, and the copy in TCRdb shows in-frame clones only, minus some. The table includes some 120,000 clones, over 75% detected once. This TCR was sampled from a man aged 45-65 years with renal cell carcinoma. The rearrangement joins TRBV5-8 to TRBJ2-2, with 9 bases that match TRBD1. Here the sequenced sample was blood, taken from a patient whose treatment included radiotherapy and nephrectomy. The CDR3 is CASSLQGADLGELFF. The CDR3 region has the DNA TGTGCCAGCAGCTTACAGGGGGCTGACCTCGGGGAGCTGTTTTTT.